These 29 T cell receptor beta chains share one sample of origin, sequenced in a study of shared clonotypes between healthy human individuals. Assay used: immunoSEQ multiplex PCR; TCRdb lists only in-frame clones, some missing. The table records roughly 2,000,000 clones, over 85% of them present only once. Naive CD8 cells, CD45RO-negative and positively selected for CCR7, excluded terminally differentiated effector memory CD45RA+ cells. The sample taken for sequencing was naive CD8+ T cells sorted from blood. These receptors were taken from a man aged 18 to 30 in good health.

This rearrangement joins TRBV27 to TRBJ2-7; 8 positions agree with TRBD1. The V segment lost 4 bases and the J segment 6 bases; nucleotides outside the gene matches: 8. This CDR3 region has 14 residues. Germline V gives CDR1 MNHEY, CDR2 SMNVEV (reference sequence). The CDR3 region is CASSSTTGVVEQYF. The CDR3 bases are TGTGCCAGCAGTTCCACGACAGGGGTTGTCGAGCAGTACTTC.

The chain couples TRBV12-5 to TRBJ2-2, with 8 bases fitting TRBD1. There are 16 residues in the CDR3. The V gene's germline CDR1 is LGHNT and CDR2 FRNRAP. The ends lost 1 base at V and 7 bases at J; junction bases unmatched: 8. CDR3 nucleotide sequence: TGTGCTAGTGGTTTGGACCACAGGGGGTATGGCGGGGAGCTGTTTTTT. Translating gives CASGLDHRGYGGELFF.

This clone was counted a single time. The chain has TRBV25-1 and TRBJ2-7; D is unresolved. Germline loops: CDR1 MGHDK, CDR2 SYGVNS. The ends were cut back, 1 base at V and 0 bases at J, with 10 bases in the middle. The CDR3 runs 15 residues. In DNA form, the CDR3 reads TGTGCCAGCAGTGAATTCGGATCTAGCTCCTACGAGCAGTACTTC. Amino acids: CASSEFGSSSYEQYF.

This chain uses TRBV7-6 with TRBJ2-2; no firm D call. The V and J ends lost 4 bases and 4 bases respectively, with 13 bases between them. CDR1 is SGHVS, CDR2 FNYEAQ, per germline. The CDR3 totals 15 residues. The CDR3, as DNA: TGTGCCAGCAGCTCCCTACCGGGCGGCACCGGGGAGCTGTTTTTT. Its protein is CASSSLPGGTGELFF.

A word on this clone: Other nucleotide sequences from this sample produce the same CDR3. J is TRBJ2-1 and V is TRBV7-9; 7 bases are shared with TRBD1. Germline V lookup: CDR1 SEHNR, CDR2 FQNEAQ (reference sequence). V was pared by 1 base and J by 4 bases, with 4 bases of the junction left unmatched. The length of the CDR3 is 15 residues. The CDR3 loop is CASSLGQGEYNEQFF. CDR3 nucleotides: TGTGCCAGCAGCTTAGGGCAGGGGGAGTACAATGAGCAGTTCTTC.

This clone has only one observation. V and J are TRBV7-8 and TRBJ2-2; no clear D gene. The CDR3 consists of 13 residues. The germline V and J ends were trimmed by 5 bases and 0 bases, with 4 bases remaining between them. Germline V lookup: CDR1 SGHVS, CDR2 FQNEAQ. The CDR3 loop is CASSRPNTGELFF. CDR3 DNA: TGTGCCAGCAGCCGCCCGAACACCGGGGAGCTGTTTTTT.

This chain links TRBV13 with TRBJ2-7; 11 bases map to TRBD1. The CDR3 length is 14 residues. With 5 bases clipped from V and 3 bases from J, the junction kept 3 bases outside the gene matches. CDR1 and CDR2 from the germline V gene are PRHDT and FYEKMQ (reference sequence). CDR3 amino acids: CASSPGQGDYEQYF. DNA for the CDR3: TGTGCCAGCAGCCCGGGACAGGGGGACTACGAGCAGTACTTC. Variable domain in full (rest from reference TRBV13 and TRBJ2-7): AAGVIQSPRHLIKEKRETATLKCYPIPRHDTVYWYQQGPGQDPQFLISFYEKMQSDKGSIPDRFSAQQFSDYHSELNMSSLELGDSALYFCASSPGQGDYEQYFGPGTRLTVT.

This rearrangement joins TRBV27 to TRBJ1-6; TRBD1 matches at 8 bases. Per the germline V gene, CDR1 is MNHEY and CDR2 is SMNVEV (reference sequence). The V gene end was trimmed by 5 bases and the J gene end by 10 bases; junction bases not matched to a gene: 13. The CDR3 extends over 16 amino acids. CDR3 in DNA: TGTGCCAGCAGTCCGTCGACAGGGGAGAGGTGGTCACCCCTCCACTTT. Translation: CASSPSTGERWSPLHF.

J is TRBJ1-1 and V is TRBV2, with D uncertain. V lost 10 bases to trimming and J lost 7 bases, with 16 bases between them. The CDR3 length is 12 residues. From germline, CDR1 is SNHLY and CDR2 FYNNEI. CDR3 DNA sequence: TGTGCCACCACGGGAGGACTAGTTGAAGCTTTCTTT. Encoded protein: CATTGGLVEAFF.

The chain recombines TRBV5-1 with TRBJ2-7; D is perhaps TRBD1 (5 bases). This CDR3 is 14 amino acids long. V was pared by 4 bases and J by 2 bases, with 13 bases between. Germline values: CDR1 SGHRS, CDR2 YFSETQ. CDR3 DNA sequence: TGCGCCAGCAGCCCAAGGGGTACTACCTACGAGCAGTACTTC. This translates into CASSPRGTTYEQYF.

The gene calls are TRBV6-6 and TRBJ2-7, with no clear D. The CDR3 runs 12 residues. CDR1 is MNHNY, CDR2 SVGAGI, per germline (reference sequence). Trimming took 5 bases from V and 7 from J, leaving 12 bases between them. The CDR3 region is CASSPPLWEQYF. CDR3 sequence (DNA): TGTGCCAGCAGTCCCCCTTTGTGGGAGCAGTACTTC.

A remark on this clone: Other DNA sequences in the sample encode the same CDR3. The J gene is TRBJ2-5, the V gene TRBV5-6; D may be TRBD2 (5 bases). This CDR3 is built from 11 residues. The V and J ends lost 4 bases and 5 bases respectively, with 6 bases between them. CDR1 is SGHDT, CDR2 YYEEEE, per germline. The CDR3 DNA sequence: TGTGCCAGCAGCCGAGGGGAGACCCAGTACTTC. Translation gives CASSRGETQYF.

To note about this clone: The same CDR3 also results from other DNA sequences found in this sample. The chain joins TRBV7-9 to TRBJ2-7, with 10 bases identical to TRBD1. CDR1 is SEHNR, CDR2 FQNEAQ, per germline (reference sequence). V shed 2 bases and J 4 bases; nucleotides not matched to a gene: 5. This CDR3 region has 15 residues. CDR3 amino acids: CASSLIGTGAYEQYF. The DNA of the CDR3 is TGTGCCAGCAGCTTAATCGGGACAGGGGCGTACGAGCAGTACTTC.

This chain links TRBV4-1 with TRBJ1-1, with D possibly TRBD1 on 5 matching bases. The CDR3 is made up of 14 amino acids. Germline V gene lookup returns CDR1 MGHRA and CDR2 YSYEKL. The ends were cut back, 0 bases at V and 1 base at J, with 6 bases in the middle. CDR3 amino acids: CASSQEGANTEAFF. The CDR3 DNA reads as TGCGCCAGCAGCCAAGAAGGGGCGAACACTGAAGCTTTCTTT.

The CDR3 coding sequence is TGTGCCAGCAGCCGGGGACTAGCGGGCCAAAGCTCCTACAATGAGCAGTTCTTC. Its translation is CASSRGLAGQSSYNEQFF. The chain carries TRBV7-2 and TRBJ2-1; TRBD2 agrees at 12 bases. The V gene's germline CDR1 is SGHTA and CDR2 FQGNSA. The V and J ends lost 5 bases and 0 bases, in that order; junction bases with no gene match: 8. This CDR3 comprises 18 residues.

The rearrangement uses TRBV10-3 and TRBJ1-2; no firm D call. This CDR3 region has 15 residues. Germline lookup yields CDR1 ENHRY and CDR2 SYGVKD. V gave up 0 bases and J gave up 5 bases, with 13 bases separating them. CDR3 sequence reads: CAISESQELFYGYTF. Here the CDR3 DNA reads TGTGCCATCAGTGAGTCCCAGGAGCTATTTTATGGCTACACCTTC.

The rearrangement joins TRBV29-1 to TRBJ1-1; D is uncertain. This CDR3 spans 15 amino acids. Deletions cut 1 base from V and 3 bases from J, with 15 bases between. Germline CDR1 SQVTM, CDR2 ANQGSEA. CDR3 nucleotides: TGCAGCGTTGAAGGATTGATAGGCATATACACTGAAGCTTTCTTT. It yields the protein CSVEGLIGIYTEAFF.

In the case of this clone: An end of the junction does not agree with germline; a read error may underlie this. This chain uses TRBV5-1 with TRBJ2-2; 11 nucleotides line up with TRBD1. Germline lookup yields CDR1 SGHRS and CDR2 YFSETQ. The CDR3 extends over 17 amino acids. The DNA of the CDR3 is TGCGCCAGCAGCTCCCGGGACAGGGGGACGAACACCGGGGAGCTATTTTTT. This gives the protein CASSSRDRGTNTGELFF.

On this clone: Other nucleotide sequences in the sample specify the same CDR3. This chain uses TRBV30 with TRBJ1-1; TRBD1 might be the D (5 bases). The CDR3 is 13 amino acids. CDR1 and CDR2 from the germline V gene are GTSNPN and SVGIG (reference sequence). The V gene lost 1 base and the J gene lost 2 bases, with 8 bases spanning the gap. CDR3 sequence (DNA): TGTGCCTGGAGTGGACAGCTAAACACTGAAGCTTTCTTT. As protein: CAWSGQLNTEAFF.

CDR3 nucleotides: TGTGCCAGCAGCCGGGCAACCGAGGGTTCTGGAAACACCATATATTTT. It codes for CASSRATEGSGNTIYF. V usage is TRBV9 and J usage is TRBJ1-3; D call uncertain. CDR1 is SGDLS and CDR2 is YYNGEE in the germline V gene. There are 16 residues in the CDR3. With 4 bases removed from V and 1 base from J, the gap between germline ends came to 15 bases.

The CDR3 sequence is CASSYRRDSTFF. The CDR3 DNA is TGTGCCAGCAGCTACCGCAGGGATTCGACTTTCTTT. The chain is built from TRBV13 and TRBJ1-1; D is perhaps TRBD1 (5 bases). Looked up from germline, CDR1 is PRHDT and CDR2 is FYEKMQ (reference sequence). The CDR3 runs 12 residues. With 4 bases removed from V and 12 bases from J, the gap between germline ends came to 15 bases.

The chain recombines TRBV7-9 with TRBJ2-7; a possible D gene is TRBD2 (5 bases). CDR3 length equals 12 residues. Germline loops: CDR1 SEHNR, CDR2 FQNEAQ (reference sequence). V was cut by 5 bases and J by 5 bases, with 10 bases left in between. Written as DNA, the CDR3 is TGTGCCAGCAGCCACGGACTCGACGAGCAGTACTTC. This gives the protein CASSHGLDEQYF.

About this clone itself: At one end, the junction sequence differs from germline, possibly due to a read error. The rearrangement uses TRBV7-9 and TRBJ2-7, with 9 nucleotides matching TRBD1. This CDR3 region has 15 residues. CDR1 is SEHNR, CDR2 FQNEAQ, per germline (reference sequence). CDR3 loop: CASSSERQGGHEEYF. DNA for the CDR3: TGTGCCAGCAGCTCCGAAAGACAGGGGGGCCACGAGGAGTACTTC.

The V and J genes are TRBV14 and TRBJ2-3, with no clear D. This CDR3 contains 13 residues. V was trimmed by 4 bases and J by 0 bases, leaving 5 bases between them. Germline V gene sequence: CDR1 SGHDN, CDR2 FVKESK. CDR3 residues: CASSPGSTDTQYF. CDR3 sequence (DNA): TGTGCCAGCAGCCCGGGTAGCACAGATACGCAGTATTTT.

A remark on this clone: The sample holds other DNA sequences that translate to the same CDR3. The chain has TRBV20-1 and TRBJ2-7, with unresolved D. Trimming took off 0 bases at V and 4 bases at J, with 4 bases between the two ends. Germline lookup yields CDR1 DFQATT and CDR2 SNEGSKA (reference sequence). CDR3 length equals 11 residues. The CDR3 region is CSAREGYEQYF. In DNA form, the CDR3 reads TGCAGTGCTAGAGAGGGTTACGAGCAGTACTTC.

V usage is TRBV7-8 and J usage is TRBJ1-1; 11 nucleotides align to TRBD1. The CDR3 contains 19 residues. With 3 bases clipped from V and 5 bases from J, the junction kept 17 bases outside the gene matches. Looked up from germline, CDR1 is SGHVS and CDR2 is FQNEAQ. The CDR3 protein is CASSFDLDRGLFVDTEAFF. The CDR3, as DNA: TGTGCCAGCAGCTTCGATTTGGACAGGGGGCTTTTCGTGGATACTGAAGCTTTCTTT.

The gene calls are TRBV7-8 and TRBJ2-7; D is possibly TRBD1 (6 bases). CDR1 is SGHVS, CDR2 FQNEAQ, per germline. V was cut by 5 bases and J by 3 bases, with 17 bases left in between. CDR3 length equals 15 residues. For the CDR3, the DNA is TGTGCCAGCAGCGGCCGTGGTGGGGGCGACTACGAGCAGTACTTC. As protein: CASSGRGGGDYEQYF. Full variable domain (rest looked up from reference TRBV7-8 and TRBJ2-7): GAGVSQSPRYKVAKRGQDVALRCDPISGHVSLFWYQQALGQGPEFLTYFQNEAQLDKSGLPSDRFFAERPEGSVSTLKIQRTQQEDSAVYLCASSGRGGGDYEQYFGPGTRLTVT.

The V gene is TRBV5-1, the J gene TRBJ1-2; TRBD1 aligns across 7 bases. The CDR3 is 14 amino acids. CDR1 is SGHRS and CDR2 is YFSETQ in the germline V gene. With V trimmed by 4 bases and J by 2 bases, 5 bases remained unmatched. As DNA, the CDR3 is TGCGCCAGCAGCGGCGGGACAGACAACTATGGCTACACCTTC. This codes for CASSGGTDNYGYTF. The full variable domain, with the rest looked up from reference TRBV5-1 and TRBJ1-2, is KAGVTQTPRYLIKTRGQQVTLSCSPISGHRSVSWYQQTPGQGLQFLFEYFSETQRNKGNFPGRFSGRQFSNSRSEMNVSTLELGDSALYLCASSGGTDNYGYTFGSGTRLTVV.

DNA for the CDR3: TGCGCCAGCAGTGACGAGGGGACCTACGAGCAGTACTTC. It translates to CASSDEGTYEQYF. The chain has TRBV10-2 and TRBJ2-7, with D perhaps assigned TRBD1 or TRBD2 (5 bases each). Trimming stripped 3 bases from V and 2 bases from J, with 8 bases between. The CDR3 has 13 residues. Germline-derived CDR1 and CDR2 are WSHSY and SAAADI.